This TCR beta chain appears in the sequencing data of a study of cytomegalovirus exposure and HLA in healthy donors (dated by TCRdb to about 2017). In the study overall: According to a later analysis, one platform produced both the 120 validation repertoires and the 666 repertoires of the first cohort. A separate validation cohort of some 130 different subjects was used in addition to the approximately 640-subject first cohort. The study aimed to test whether cataloging public T cell receptors could reveal signatures of past pathogen exposure. To predict cytomegalovirus infection status, the study brought together high-throughput TCR immunosequencing, statistical association of individual TCRs with disease status, and machine learning.

Paper-wide results and their limitations: Cytomegalovirus status was reported to be diagnosed by the classifier with high specificity and sensitivity in both the original and validation cohorts. The study gave a list of 150 to 200 TCR beta chains associated with cytomegalovirus. Subsequent analysis determined that TCRs grouped into clusters in the first cohort also showed a tendency toward co-occurrence across the approximately 110 validation repertoires, and approximately 93% of cluster scores exceeded 0. A later analysis had no HLA typing for the validation cohort, so co-occurrence there was scored across all 120 repertoires. Three of the identified cytomegalovirus-associated TCR beta chains were confirmed in vitro to be specific for cytomegalovirus antigens. Most TCR sequences were seen in very few donors, while some public TCRs were found in many individuals. According to the authors, the approach could potentially be generalized to other disease states and immunological phenotypes.

The donors belonged to the validation cohort of over a hundred subjects, which was separate from the roughly 700-subject first cohort. Its CDR3 holds 16 amino acids, cysteine through phenylalanine. The retained sequence is limited to the CDR3, 48 bases, with the frame set at the first base. CDR1 and CDR2 (LNHNV, YYDKDF) derive from the germline V gene (reference sequence). The junction shows trimming of 0 bases on V and 5 bases on J, plus 16 bases between the germline ends. Libraries were built with the immunoSEQ multiplex PCR assay. For the original study's pipeline: A statistical classification framework was built for diagnosing cytomegalovirus status from the catalog of TCR beta chain sequences. Here the immuneACCESS table is served through TCRdb, limited to in-frame sequences with V and J called. Missing clones are a known gap in these copies; in checked studies unresolved V genes cover under half, and the rest lacks a known reason. The V and J calls and clone size are taken from that table; D and trimming were inferred from the DNA. For this sample there are about 73,000 clones; 80% to 90% appear just once. The biggest ten clones account for 3.5% to 4% of the sample.

In the case of this clone: Its antigen remains unidentified. No much larger clone is present one base from it, and per-base qualities are unavailable.

The chain joins TRBV15 to TRBJ1-2; the D gene is possibly TRBD1, with 6 bases matching. The sequence came from a young woman in good health and CMV-seropositive. Sequenced: PBMCs. The base sequence is TGTGCCACCAGCAGAGATTTACAGGGTGGAAGTTATGGCTACACCTTC. It is translated as CATSRDLQGGSYGYTF.